The present T cell receptor beta chain was sequenced within a study of T cells in Graves' hyperthyroidism and ophthalmopathy. Whole-study context: Peripheral blood samples were taken at initial diagnosis, prior to any treatment. Study conclusions and caveats: Through a model of 13 V-J features, ophthalmopathy was separated from stable hyperthyroidism. The majority of expanded thyroid clonotypes above 0.001 also appeared in blood.

CDR3 length equals 15 residues. The germline V gene encodes CDR1 MNHEY and CDR2 SMNVEV (reference sequence). The germline V and J ends were trimmed by 6 bases and 4 bases, with 16 bases remaining between them. The TCR beta CDR3 regions underwent amplification using RNA transcripts as the source. The TCR CDR3 first-round RT-PCR relied on the HTBI primer set. A single record per CDR3 protein comes from TCRdb applying MiXCR to the multiplex PCR reads. The repertoire holds a few hundred thousand distinct CDR3 sequences, with about 18% as singletons. Isolation of PBMCs was performed on approximately 10 ml fresh peripheral blood. This clonotype has at least ten counts. Its antigen is unknown.

The J gene is TRBJ2-1, the V gene TRBV27; D is tentatively TRBD1 or TRBD2 (5 bases each). The material sequenced was blood. The sequence was obtained from a man between 18 and 35 years old with Graves' ophthalmopathy. Here the CDR3 reads CASSLGVGVYNEQFF. CDR3 sequence (DNA): TGTGCCAGCAGCCTCGGGGTGGGGGTTTACAATGAGCAGTTCTTC.